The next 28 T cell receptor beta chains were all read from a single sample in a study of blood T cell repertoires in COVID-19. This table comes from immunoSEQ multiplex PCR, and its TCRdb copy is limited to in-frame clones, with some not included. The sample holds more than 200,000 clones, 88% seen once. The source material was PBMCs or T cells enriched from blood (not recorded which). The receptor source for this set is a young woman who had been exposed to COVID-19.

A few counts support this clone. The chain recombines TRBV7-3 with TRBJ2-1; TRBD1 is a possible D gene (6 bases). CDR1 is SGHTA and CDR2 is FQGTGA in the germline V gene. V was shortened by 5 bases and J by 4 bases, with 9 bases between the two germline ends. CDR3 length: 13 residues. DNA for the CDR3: TGTGCCAGCAGCAACAGGGAGTACAATGAGCAGTTCTTC. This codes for CASSNREYNEQFF.

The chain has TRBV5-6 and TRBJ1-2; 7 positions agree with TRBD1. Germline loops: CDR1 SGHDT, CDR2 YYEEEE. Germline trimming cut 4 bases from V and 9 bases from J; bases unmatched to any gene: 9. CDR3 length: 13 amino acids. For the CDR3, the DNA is TGTGCCAGCAGCCAAGACAGGGCGCGAAGCTACACCTTC. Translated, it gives CASSQDRARSYTF.

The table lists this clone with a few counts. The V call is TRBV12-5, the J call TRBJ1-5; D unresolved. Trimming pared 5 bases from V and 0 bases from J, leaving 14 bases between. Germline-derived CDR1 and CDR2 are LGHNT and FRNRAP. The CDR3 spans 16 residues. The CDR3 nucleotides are TGTGCTAGTGGTCTCTCAGGCGGGCGTAGCAATCAGCCCCAGCATTTT. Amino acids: CASGLSGGRSNQPQHF.

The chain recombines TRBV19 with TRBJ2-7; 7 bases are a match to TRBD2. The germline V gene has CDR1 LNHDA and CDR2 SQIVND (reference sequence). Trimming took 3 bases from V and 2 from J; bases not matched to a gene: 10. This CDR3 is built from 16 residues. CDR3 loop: CASSMDTGLEAYEQYF. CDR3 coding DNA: TGTGCCAGTAGTATGGACACAGGACTAGAGGCCTACGAGCAGTACTTC.

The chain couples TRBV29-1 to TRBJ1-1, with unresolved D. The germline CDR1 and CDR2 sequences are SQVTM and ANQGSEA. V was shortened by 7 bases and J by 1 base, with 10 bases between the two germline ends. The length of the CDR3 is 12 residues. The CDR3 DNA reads TGCAGCGCCTCCTGGGCGAACACTGAAGCTTTCTTT. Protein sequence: CSASWANTEAFF.

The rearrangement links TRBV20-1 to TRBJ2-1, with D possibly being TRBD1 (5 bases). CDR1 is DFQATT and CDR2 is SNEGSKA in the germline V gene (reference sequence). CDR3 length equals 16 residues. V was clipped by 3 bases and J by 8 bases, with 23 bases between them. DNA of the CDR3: TGCAGTGCTAGTGCTTCTATAGCCCCGAAAGGGGATGAGCAGTTCTTC. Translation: CSASASIAPKGDEQFF.

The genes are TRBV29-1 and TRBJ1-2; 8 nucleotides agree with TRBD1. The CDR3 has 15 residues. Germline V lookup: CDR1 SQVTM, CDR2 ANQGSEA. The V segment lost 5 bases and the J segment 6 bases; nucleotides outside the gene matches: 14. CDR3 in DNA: TGCAGCGTTTCTCCTGGGGTGGTCAGGGGGCATGGCTACACCTTC. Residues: CSVSPGVVRGHGYTF.

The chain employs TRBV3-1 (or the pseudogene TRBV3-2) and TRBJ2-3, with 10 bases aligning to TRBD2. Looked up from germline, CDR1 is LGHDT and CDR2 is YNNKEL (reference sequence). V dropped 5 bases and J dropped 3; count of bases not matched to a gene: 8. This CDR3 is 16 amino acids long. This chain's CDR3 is CASSKRTSGGTDTQYF. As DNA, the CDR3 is TGTGCCAGCAGCAAAAGGACTAGCGGAGGGACAGATACGCAGTATTTT.

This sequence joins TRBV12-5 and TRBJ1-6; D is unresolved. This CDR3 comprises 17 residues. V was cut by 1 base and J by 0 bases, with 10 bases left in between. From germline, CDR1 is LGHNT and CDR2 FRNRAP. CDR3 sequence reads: CASGLGHLSSYNSPLHF. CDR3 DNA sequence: TGTGCTAGTGGTTTGGGACATCTGAGCTCCTATAATTCACCCCTCCACTTT.

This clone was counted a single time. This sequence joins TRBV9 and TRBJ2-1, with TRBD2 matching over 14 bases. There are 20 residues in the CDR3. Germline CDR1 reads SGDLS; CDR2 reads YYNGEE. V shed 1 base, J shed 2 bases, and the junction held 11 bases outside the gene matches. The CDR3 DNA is TGTGCCAGCAGCGTAAGTCCGGGACTAGCGGGAGAAGGCCCCTACAATGAGCAGTTCTTC. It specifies CASSVSPGLAGEGPYNEQFF.

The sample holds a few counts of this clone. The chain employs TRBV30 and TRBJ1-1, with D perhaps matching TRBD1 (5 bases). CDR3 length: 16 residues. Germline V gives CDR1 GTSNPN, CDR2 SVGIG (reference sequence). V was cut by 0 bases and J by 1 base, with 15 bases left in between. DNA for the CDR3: TGTGCCTGGAGTGTACCGGGCAGGGTGAGGAACACTGAAGCTTTCTTT. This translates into CAWSVPGRVRNTEAFF.

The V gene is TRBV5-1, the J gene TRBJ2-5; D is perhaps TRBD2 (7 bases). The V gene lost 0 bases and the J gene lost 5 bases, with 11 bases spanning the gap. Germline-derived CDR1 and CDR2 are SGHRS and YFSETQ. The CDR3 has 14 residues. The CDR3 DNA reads TGCGCCAGCAGCTTGGGCAGGGGAGGGGAGACCCAGTACTTC. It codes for CASSLGRGGETQYF.

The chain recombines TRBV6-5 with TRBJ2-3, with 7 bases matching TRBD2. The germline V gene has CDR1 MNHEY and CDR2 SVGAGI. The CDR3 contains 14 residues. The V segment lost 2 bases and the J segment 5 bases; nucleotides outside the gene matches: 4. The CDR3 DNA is TGTGCCAGCAGTTACGGGGTAGCGGGAGATACGCAGTATTTT. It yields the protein CASSYGVAGDTQYF.

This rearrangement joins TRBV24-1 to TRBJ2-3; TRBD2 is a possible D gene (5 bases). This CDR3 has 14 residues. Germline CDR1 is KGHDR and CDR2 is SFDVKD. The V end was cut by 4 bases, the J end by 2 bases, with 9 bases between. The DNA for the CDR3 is TGTGCCACCAGTGAGGGGAGCTTCACAGATACGCAGTATTTT. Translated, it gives CATSEGSFTDTQYF.

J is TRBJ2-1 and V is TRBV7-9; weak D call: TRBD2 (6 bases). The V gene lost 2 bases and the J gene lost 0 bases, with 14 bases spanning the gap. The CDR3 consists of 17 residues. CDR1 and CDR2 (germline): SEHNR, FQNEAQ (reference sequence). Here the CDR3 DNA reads TGTGCCAGCAGCTTACGGGGACTGCCAAGCTCCTACAATGAGCAGTTCTTC. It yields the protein CASSLRGLPSSYNEQFF.

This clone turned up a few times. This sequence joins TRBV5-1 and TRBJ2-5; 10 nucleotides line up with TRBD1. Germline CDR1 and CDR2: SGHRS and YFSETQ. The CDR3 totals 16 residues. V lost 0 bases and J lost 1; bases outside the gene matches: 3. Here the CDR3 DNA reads TGCGCCAGCAGCTTGGGGACAGGGGGAACCCAAGAGACCCAGTACTTC. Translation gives CASSLGTGGTQETQYF.

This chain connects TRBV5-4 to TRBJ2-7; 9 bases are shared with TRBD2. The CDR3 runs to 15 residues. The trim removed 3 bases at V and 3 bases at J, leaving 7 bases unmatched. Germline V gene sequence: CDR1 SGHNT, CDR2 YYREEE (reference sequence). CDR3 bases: TGTGCCAGCAGCTCGTGGACTAGCGCCAACTACGAGCAGTACTTC. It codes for CASSSWTSANYEQYF.

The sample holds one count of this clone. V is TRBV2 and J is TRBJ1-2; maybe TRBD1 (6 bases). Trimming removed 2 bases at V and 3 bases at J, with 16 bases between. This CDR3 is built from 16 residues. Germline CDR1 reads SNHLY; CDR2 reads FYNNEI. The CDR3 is CASSERGGESYYGYTF. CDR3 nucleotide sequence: TGTGCCAGCAGTGAACGGGGGGGCGAGAGTTACTATGGCTACACCTTC. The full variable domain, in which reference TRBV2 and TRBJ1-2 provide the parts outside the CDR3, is EPEVTQTPSHQVTQMGQEVILRCVPISNHLYFYWYRQILGQKVEFLVSFYNNEISEKSEIFDDQFSVERPDGSNFTLKIRSTKLEDSAMYFCASSERGGESYYGYTFGSGTRLTVV.

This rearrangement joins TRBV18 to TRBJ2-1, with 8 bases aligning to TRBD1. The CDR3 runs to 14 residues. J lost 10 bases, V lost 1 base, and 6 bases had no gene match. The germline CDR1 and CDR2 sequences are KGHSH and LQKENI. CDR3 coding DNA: TGTGCCAGCTCACCACAAGGACAGGGTGGGGAGCAGTTCTTC. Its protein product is CASSPQGQGGEQFF.

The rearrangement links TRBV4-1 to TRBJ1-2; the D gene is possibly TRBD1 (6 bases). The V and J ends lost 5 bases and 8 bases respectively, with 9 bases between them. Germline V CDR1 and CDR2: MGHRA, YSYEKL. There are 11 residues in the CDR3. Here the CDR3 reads CASSARGGYTF. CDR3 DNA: TGCGCCAGCAGCGCCAGGGGAGGCTACACCTTC.

CDR3 protein: CASSHSGASYNEQFF. CDR3 sequence (DNA): TGTGCCAGTAGCCATAGCGGAGCATCCTACAATGAGCAGTTCTTC. The chain is built from TRBV19 and TRBJ2-1; tentatively, D is TRBD2 (6 bases). V lost 6 bases and J 1 base, leaving 13 bases between the germline ends. This CDR3 is 15 amino acids long. Germline CDR1 reads LNHDA; CDR2 reads SQIVND (reference sequence).

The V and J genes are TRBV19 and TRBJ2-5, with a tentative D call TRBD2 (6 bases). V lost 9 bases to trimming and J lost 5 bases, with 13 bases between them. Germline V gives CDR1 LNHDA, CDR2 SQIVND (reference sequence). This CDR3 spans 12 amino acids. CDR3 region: CASTTAGETQYF. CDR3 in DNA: TGTGCCAGCACCACCGCGGGGGAGACCCAGTACTTC.

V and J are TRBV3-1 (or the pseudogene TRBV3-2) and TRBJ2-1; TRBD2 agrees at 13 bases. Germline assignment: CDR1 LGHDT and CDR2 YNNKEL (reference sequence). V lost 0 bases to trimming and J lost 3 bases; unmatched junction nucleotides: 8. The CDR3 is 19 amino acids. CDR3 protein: CASSQDPGTSGNIYNEQFF. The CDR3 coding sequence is TGTGCCAGCAGCCAAGATCCAGGGACTAGCGGGAATATCTACAATGAGCAGTTCTTC.

CDR3 DNA sequence: TGTGCCAGCAGCCCGGGACAGGGTTTAGTAGTGTTCTTC. Encoded protein: CASSPGQGLVVFF. The chain links TRBV5-5 to TRBJ2-1, with TRBD1 matching 9 bases. This CDR3 is 13 amino acids long. Trimming at V came to 4 bases and at J to 15 bases, leaving 11 bases not matched to a gene. Germline loops: CDR1 SGHKS, CDR2 YYEKEE (reference sequence).

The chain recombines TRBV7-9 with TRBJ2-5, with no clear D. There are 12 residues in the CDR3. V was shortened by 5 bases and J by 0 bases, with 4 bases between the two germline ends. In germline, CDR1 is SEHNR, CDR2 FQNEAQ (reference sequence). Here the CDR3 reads CASSDYQETQYF. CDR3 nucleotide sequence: TGTGCCAGCAGCGACTACCAAGAGACCCAGTACTTC.

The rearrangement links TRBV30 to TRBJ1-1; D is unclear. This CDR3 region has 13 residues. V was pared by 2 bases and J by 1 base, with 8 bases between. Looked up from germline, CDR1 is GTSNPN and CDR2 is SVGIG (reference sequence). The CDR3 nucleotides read TGTGCCTGGAGTACAACATGGAACACTGAAGCTTTCTTT. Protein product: CAWSTTWNTEAFF.

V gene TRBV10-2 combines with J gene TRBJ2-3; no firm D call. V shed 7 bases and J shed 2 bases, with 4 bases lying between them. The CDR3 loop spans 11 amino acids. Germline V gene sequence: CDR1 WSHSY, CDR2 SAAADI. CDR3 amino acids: CASKYTDTQYF. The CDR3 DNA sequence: TGCGCCAGCAAATACACAGATACGCAGTATTTT.

CDR3: CAWSVPHPTGLYGYTF. The CDR3 DNA follows: TGTGCCTGGAGTGTCCCACATCCGACAGGGCTCTATGGCTACACCTTC. The V and J genes are TRBV30 and TRBJ1-2, with 7 bases identical to TRBD1. V gave up 0 bases and J gave up 4 bases; unmatched junction bases: 11. Germline V CDR1 and CDR2: GTSNPN, SVGIG (reference sequence). This CDR3 contains 16 residues.